This entry describes one TCR beta chain. The data belong to a study of blood T cell repertoires in COVID-19. Study in general: The analysed material was cDNA or gDNA that came from T cells, B-cell-depleted T cells, or PBMCs.

Under the authors' procedure: Reference gene primer amplification yielded estimated nucleated cell counts. The method was immunoSEQ multiplex PCR; TCRdb's version includes in-frame clones alone and lacks a portion of them. The V and J calls and clone size were taken over from that table, and D and trimming were inferred from the DNA. The profile shows around 250,000 clones, about four fifths of them singletons. Trimming removed 6 bases from V and 4 bases from J; junction bases left unmatched: 7. CDR1 is SGDLS, CDR2 YYNGEE, per germline. CDR3 length: 14 amino acids. The sequence derives from a young man who had recovered from COVID-19. Material: peripheral blood. This sequence joins TRBV9 and TRBJ1-2; 9 bases agree with TRBD1. As DNA, the CDR3 is TGTGCCAGCACCCCACAGGGGGCGGGCTATGGCTACACCTTC. This encodes CASTPQGAGYGYTF.